The source of this TCR beta chain is a study of T cells in Graves' hyperthyroidism and ophthalmopathy. The hyperthyroidism patients had all been newly diagnosed, and their disease duration was under 2 months. Their ages ranged from 18 to 65 years. Fresh peripheral blood, 7.5 to 10 ml, was the source of the PBMCs. Ten or more counts support this clonotype. Template material for amplifying TCR beta CDR3 regions consisted of RNA transcripts. A first-round RT-PCR of the TCR CDR3 used the HTBI primer set. TCRdb reanalysed the multiplex PCR reads using MiXCR and keeps one entry per CDR3 protein. This table holds hundreds of thousands of distinct CDR3 sequences, approximately 13% found once. V lost 9 bases and J lost 4, with 16 bases in between. The germline CDR1 and CDR2 sequences are LNHNV and YYDKDF (reference sequence). This CDR3 region has 14 residues.

Sequencing was performed on blood. This TCR was recovered from a woman younger than 35 with Graves' hyperthyroidism. The chain links TRBV15 to TRBJ2-1; D possibly uses TRBD1 or TRBD2 (5 bases each). The CDR3, as DNA: TGTGCCACTCAAGTCGGGGCAGAGTACAATGAGCAGTTCTTC. Translated: CATQVGAEYNEQFF.